This TCR beta chain was found in a study of cytomegalovirus exposure and HLA in healthy donors. V was shortened by 6 bases and J by 2 bases, with 10 bases between the two germline ends. The CDR3 covers 13 residues. Germline values: CDR1 MGHDK, CDR2 SYGVNS. TCRdb's copy holds only in-frame clones and misses some; the assay was immunoSEQ multiplex PCR. The sample yields approximately 270,000 clones, about 86% seen once. This chain connects TRBV25-1 to TRBJ2-5, with D hard to call. The sample consisted of PBMCs. The TCR sequence derives from a woman younger than 35 in good health and CMV-seronegative. Here the CDR3 DNA reads TGTGCCAGCAGCCCCAACTATCAAGAGACCCAGTACTTC. This sequence encodes CASSPNYQETQYF.